The rows below give T cell receptor beta chains drawn from one sample of a study of post-analysis software for immune sequencing data. Using its own MiXCR run on the PCR reads, TCRdb lists one record per CDR3 protein. The table includes about 160,000 distinct CDR3 sequences, roughly 34% detected once. Source: blood, taken after autologous hematopoietic stem cell transplantation. These receptors were obtained from a girl aged 10-17 years with multiple sclerosis. CDR3s include the opening cysteine and the closing phenylalanine or tryptophan. A D gene is named only where the DNA matches it firmly. Size tells how often a clone was seen (once, few, many) or the class of an expanded clone, and some rows leave it out.

TRBV6-5,-,15,TRBJ1-4,-,CASSYEGNPREKLFF,TGTGCCAGCAGTTACGAGGGGAACCCACGGGAAAAACTGTTTTTT
TRBV29-1,-,15,TRBJ1-2,-,CSAWAPQQGSYGYTF,TGCAGCGCTTGGGCCCCCCAACAGGGATCCTATGGCTACACCTTC
TRBV14,-,15,TRBJ2-3,-,CASSQGTSRQATQYF,TGTGCCAGCAGCCAAGGGACTTCGCGTCAGGCGACGCAGTATTTT
TRBV29-1,-,14,TRBJ1-2,-,CSVSREEANYGYTF,TGCAGCGTTAGTAGGGAAGAAGCTAACTATGGCTACACCTTC
TRBV7-2,-,12,TRBJ2-7,-,CASSHSSNEQYF,TGTGCCAGCAGTCACTCTAGTAACGAGCAGTACTTC
TRBV6-5,few,14,TRBJ2-7,-,CASSWEGDSYEQYF,TGTGCCAGCAGTTGGGAGGGGGACTCCTACGAGCAGTACTTC
TRBV6-5,-,17,TRBJ1-2,TRBD1,CAGSYSSTRGLNYGYTF,TGTGCCGGCAGTTACTCGAGTACCAGGGGGTTAAACTATGGCTACACCTTC
TRBV7-2,-,19,TRBJ2-7,TRBD2,CASSLGLAGGPVLVYEQYF,TGTGCCAGCAGCCTGGGACTAGCGGGAGGGCCCGTTTTGGTTTACGAGCAGTACTTC
TRBV9,-,15,TRBJ2-3,TRBD2,CASSVVSGSADTQYF,TGTGCCAGCAGCGTAGTTAGCGGGAGTGCAGATACGCAGTATTTT
TRBV20-1,-,11,TRBJ2-4,TRBD1,CSANDRGEQYF,TGCAGTGCTAACGACAGGGGAGAGCAGTACTTC
TRBV9,few,13,TRBJ1-2,TRBD1,CASRPGQETGYTF,TGTGCCAGCAGACCTGGACAGGAGACTGGCTACACCTTC
TRBV7-2,few,18,TRBJ2-1,TRBD2,CASSLGTSGRGSYNEQFF,TGTGCCAGCAGCTTAGGGACTAGCGGGAGGGGCTCCTACAATGAGCAGTTCTTC
TRBV7-9,-,14,TRBJ1-2,-,CASSFLPENYGYTF,TGTGCCAGCAGCTTCCTTCCGGAGAACTATGGCTACACCTTC
TRBV6-1,few,15,TRBJ2-3,TRBD1,CASSFGTGITDTQYF,TGTGCCAGCAGTTTTGGGACAGGCATCACAGATACGCAGTATTTT
TRBV6-4,few,15,TRBJ2-3,-,CASSAGAGSTDTQYF,TGTGCCAGCAGCGCAGGGGCGGGGAGCACAGATACGCAGTATTTT
TRBV24-1,-,15,TRBJ2-7,-,CATSEGDISKNIRYF,TGTGCCACCAGTGAGGGGGACATTTCCAAAAACATTCGGTACTTC
TRBV5-1,-,14,TRBJ2-5,TRBD1,CASSSAGGKETQYF,TGCGCCAGCAGCTCGGCAGGGGGCAAGGAGACCCAGTACTTC
TRBV3-1,few,11,TRBJ2-4,TRBD2,CASSRGGIQYF,TGTGCCAGCAGCCGGGGGGGTATTCAGTACTTC
TRBV7-8,-,13,TRBJ1-1,-,CASSLAGGAEAFF,TGTGCCAGCAGCTTAGCGGGGGGCGCTGAAGCTTTCTTT
TRBV15,few,13,TRBJ2-5,TRBD1,CATSRTGGEAQYF,TGTGCCACCAGCAGGACAGGGGGGGAGGCCCAGTACTTC
TRBV7-9,-,16,TRBJ2-5,TRBD2,CACSSPIAGGQETQYF,TGTGCCTGCAGCTCACCAATAGCGGGAGGACAAGAGACCCAGTACTTC
TRBV20-1,many,12,TRBJ2-1,-,CSASTSRNEQFF,TGCAGTGCTTCGACTAGTCGGAATGAGCAGTTCTTC
TRBV12-3/TRBV12-4,-,17,TRBJ2-2,TRBD1,CASSPPWGTGLTGELFF,TGTGCCAGCAGTCCACCTTGGGGGACAGGGCTGACCGGGGAGCTGTTTTTT
TRBV20-1,-,16,TRBJ1-5,-,CSARDPQAAVNQPQHF,TGCAGTGCTAGAGATCCCCAGGCTGCCGTAAATCAGCCCCAGCATTTT
TRBV10-2,-,18,TRBJ2-4,TRBD1,CASSGTNLQGLAKNIQYF,TGCGCCAGCAGCGGAACAAACCTACAGGGGCTAGCCAAAAACATTCAGTACTTC
TRBV29-1,few,14,TRBJ1-2,-,CSVVEGDGNYGYTF,TGCAGCGTTGTGGAAGGGGATGGGAACTATGGCTACACCTTC
TRBV20-1,many,15,TRBJ2-1,-,CSVQRGTRTLNEQFF,TGCAGTGTACAAAGGGGGACCCGCACTTTGAATGAGCAGTTCTTC
TRBV24-1,-,13,TRBJ2-3,TRBD2,CATASGSTDTQYF,TGTGCCACCGCTAGCGGGAGCACAGATACGCAGTATTTT
TRBV6-5,-,12,TRBJ2-1,-,CASFPPISEQFF,TGTGCCAGCTTTCCCCCAATATCTGAGCAGTTCTTC